This T cell receptor (beta chain) was found in a study of shared clonotypes between healthy human individuals. Each subset's genomic DNA was shared equally among a number of immunoSEQ plates. Sequencing of unsorted PBMC DNA was carried out using ten immunoSEQ deep assay plates. The table came from immunoSEQ multiplex PCR; TCRdb's copy has only in-frame clones and leaves some out. The sample contains 400,000 to 600,000 clones, around 75% of which appear only once. Donors were healthy HIV-negative adults without recent acute infections or vaccinations. General observations from the study: Genetic and exposure-history diversity was limited by the small donor number.

The CDR3 is 17 amino acids. The germline V gene has CDR1 KGHSH and CDR2 LQKENI. The junction had 7 bases not matched to a gene; V was cut back by 3 bases and J by 1 base. This clone appeared once. Its specificity is unknown. The sequencing input was PBMCs. The rearrangement links TRBV18 to TRBJ2-1, with 9 bases identical to TRBD2. This receptor was taken from a woman in her 40s in good health. Some clones in this sample may be carry-over from other donors' samples. The chain's CDR3 is CASSPTLAGPSYNEQFF. The CDR3 bases are TGTGCCAGCTCACCTACTCTAGCGGGGCCTTCCTACAATGAGCAGTTCTTC.